This T cell receptor (beta chain) was documented in a study of breast tumors, draining lymph nodes, adjacent tissues. The CDR3 is 17 residues long. V was clipped by 5 bases and J by 4 bases; unmatched bases: 15. MiXCR, run by TCRdb on the multiplex PCR reads, gives a single entry per CDR3 protein. The sample lists under 250,000 distinct CDR3 sequences; around 32% were seen once. The lymph nodes were axillary draining lymph nodes from breast cancer patients. This chain uses TRBV12-3 or TRBV12-4 with TRBJ2-3; TRBD1 aligns across 7 bases. The specimen was axillary lymph node tissue. The source is a female donor with breast cancer. Some clones in this sample may be carry-over from other donors' samples. The CDR3 protein is CASSLQTGWASADTQYF. In DNA form, the CDR3 reads TGTGCCAGCAGTCTTCAGACAGGGTGGGCCAGCGCAGATACGCAGTATTTT.